This TCR beta chain derives from a study of shared clonotypes between healthy human individuals. This CDR3 has 14 residues. Deletions cut 1 base from V and 8 bases from J, with 15 bases between. Germline CDR1 SGHNT, CDR2 YYREEE (reference sequence). The table came from immunoSEQ multiplex PCR; TCRdb's copy has only in-frame clones and leaves some out. The sample records 1,500,000 or so clones, 95% to 97% being singletons. J is TRBJ1-1 and V is TRBV5-4; D is unclear. This receptor was identified in a man aged 25 to 40 in good health. The sample taken for sequencing was naive CD4+ T cells sorted from blood. Indicated subset: CD45RA+ positively selected. The chain's CDR3 is CASSLPVRSSEAFF. The DNA of the CDR3 is TGTGCCAGCAGCTTGCCAGTCAGGAGTTCGGAAGCTTTCTTT.